The TCR beta chain under discussion was sequenced for a study of cytomegalovirus exposure and HLA in healthy donors. As for the study in general: The 650 to 850 first-cohort repertoires and the 110 or so validation repertoires shared the same platform, a later analysis reported.

Using immunoSEQ multiplex PCR, the repertoire was profiled, and TCRdb retains in-frame clones only, with some absent. The table has 100,000 or so clones, approximately 90% seen once. This CDR3 contains 14 residues. Germline V gives CDR1 MDHEN, CDR2 SYDVKM. Between the trimmed V and J ends, which lost 0 bases and 1 base, there was a span of 6 bases. The sequencing sample was made of PBMCs. The V call is TRBV28, the J call TRBJ1-1, with D unresolved. The sequence derives from a woman younger than 30 in good health and CMV-seropositive. DNA of the CDR3: TGTGCCAGCAGTTTATGGGCAGAGAACACTGAAGCTTTCTTT. Protein: CASSLWAENTEAFF.